This T cell receptor beta chain was recorded in a study of identical twins. This CDR3 is built from 15 residues. Trimming pared 0 bases from V and 5 bases from J, leaving 15 bases between. The germline gives CDR1 SGHRS, CDR2 YFSETQ. This clonotype was seen only once. TCRdb independently ran MiXCR on the 5' RACE reads; one entry per CDR3 protein. The sample carries about 530,000 distinct CDR3 sequences, approximately 20% recorded once. These data were likewise used in another study, on yellow fever vaccine responses in identical twins.

The clonotype comes from a woman younger than 35 in good health. The sample comprised CD4+ T cells sorted from blood. The chain carries TRBV5-1 and TRBJ2-7; TRBD2 is a possible D gene (6 bases). The CDR3 region is CASSLASGGINEQYF. The CDR3 bases are TGCGCCAGCAGCTTGGCTTCCGGGGGAATCAACGAGCAGTACTTC.